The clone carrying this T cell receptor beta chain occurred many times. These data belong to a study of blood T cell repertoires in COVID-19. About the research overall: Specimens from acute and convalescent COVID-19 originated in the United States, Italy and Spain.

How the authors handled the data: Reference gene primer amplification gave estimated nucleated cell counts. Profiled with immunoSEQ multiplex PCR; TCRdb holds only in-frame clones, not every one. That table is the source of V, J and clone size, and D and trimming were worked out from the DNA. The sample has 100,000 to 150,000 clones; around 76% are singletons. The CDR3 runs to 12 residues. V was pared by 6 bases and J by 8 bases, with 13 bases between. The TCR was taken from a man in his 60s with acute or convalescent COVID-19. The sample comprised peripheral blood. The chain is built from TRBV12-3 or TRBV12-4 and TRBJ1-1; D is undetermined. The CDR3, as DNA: TGTGCCAGCAGACCGGACTACCCAGAAGCTTTCTTT. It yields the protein CASRPDYPEAFF.